This T cell receptor (beta chain) was obtained from a study of blood T cell repertoires in COVID-19 (dated by TCRdb to between 2020 and 2021). At the level of the whole study: The collaborator samples originated in the United States, Italy and Spain and spanned the acute and convalescent phases of COVID-19. Sample metadata almost always included a de-identified subject ID, COVID-19 status, age in years and sex. The repertoires were released in a freely available public database meant as a resource for research on the immune response to SARS-CoV-2. The material from the prospective study consisted of cDNA or gDNA derived from T cells, B-cell-depleted T cells, or PBMCs. Where available, HLA class I and class II types were taken from metadata supplied by the sample provider and were not determined by assay-based typing. The samples were drawn from two sources: the first 160 participants of the ongoing ImmuneRACE study, and over 1,000 subjects contributed by 6 global collaborators. Deeply sampled blood TCRbeta repertoires from subjects exposed to, actively infected with, or recovered from COVID-19 were included in the dataset. General conclusions and limits of the study: How much clinical and demographic metadata was included differed by source and by participant, and the metadata was provided uncurated.

The CDR3 runs 15 residues from the cysteine to the phenylalanine. Only the CDR3 part of the read is kept: 45 bases, read in frame from the first base. CDR1 and CDR2 are read off the germline V gene as KGHDR and SFDVKD. The junction shows trimming of 3 bases on V and 8 bases on J, plus 16 bases between the germline ends. Enrolling through a virtual design, the prospective study's participants ranged in age from about 18 to 89 years and lived across approximately 25 United States geographic areas. Cohort assignment in the prospective study relied on participant-reported clinical history from a screening survey and a study questionnaire. ImmuneRACE Cohort 3 recovered participants were defined by two consecutive negative NP/OP PCR tests, healthcare professional clearance, or symptom resolution. In the prospective study, mobile phlebotomists collected whole blood, serum and a nasopharyngeal or oropharyngeal swab from each participant. Participants in the prospective study had the option to provide additional blood draws and questionnaires over a 2-month period. Blood samples from the prospective study were shipped frozen or at room temperature prior to DNA extraction.

Worth noting for this clone: There is no known antigen for this receptor. The input lacks base qualities; no much larger clone sits a single base away.

TCRbeta CDR3 regions were amplified from genomic DNA by means of the immunoSEQ Assay, a bias-controlled multiplex PCR. Turning to the authors' computational methods: Within the assay, amplification of reference gene primers was used to estimate how many nucleated cells each sample contained. To quantify the absolute abundance of each unique TCRbeta CDR3 rearrangement, sequence reads were collapsed and filtered. For each sample, productive Simpson clonality was calculated as the square root of Simpson's diversity index across productive rearrangements. TCRdb carries this immuneACCESS record with in-frame sequences only. Its versions omit some clonotypes, under half of them owing to an unresolved V gene in the studies checked, with the rest unexplained. The V and J calls and the clone size are those of that table, but D and trimming were determined from the DNA. The table for this sample lists roughly 200,000 clones; roughly 85% of them were counted only once. 6.2% of the sample goes to the ten largest clones.

The sample was PBMCs or T cells enriched from blood (not recorded which). This sequence was found in a man aged 40-49 years who had recovered from COVID-19. The rearrangement combines TRBV24-1 with TRBJ2-1; possibly the D gene is TRBD1, per 6 matching bases. The nucleotide sequence reads as follows: TGTGCCACCAGTGATCCGAACGCAGGGGTGGATGAGCAGTTCTTC. Its product reads: CATSDPNAGVDEQFF.